This TCR beta chain was recovered during a study of early T cells in non-severe SARS-CoV-2 infection. Study summary: The sequenced material was bulk RNA from unsorted whole blood, and its chains were unpaired. Overall study findings and caveats: Missing private and CD4 specificities, VDJdb matching favored anti-spike CD8 responses.

There are a few counts of this clonotype. Its antigen is still unknown. Individually, cDNA molecules had unique molecular identifiers attached to them. TCRdb fed the 5' RACE reads into MiXCR, producing one record per CDR3 protein. The table lists fewer than 75,000 distinct CDR3 sequences, around 19% of them singletons, with almost 9% in the top ten. Germline V gene lookup returns CDR1 SGHRS and CDR2 YFSETQ. The CDR3 has 15 residues. Losses at the gene ends were 1 base for V and 5 bases for J; bases not matched to a gene: 8. The chain couples TRBV5-1 to TRBJ2-5; TRBD1 matches 7 bases. Sample: whole blood, taken at baseline. The source of this sequence is an adult who was a healthcare worker with PCR-confirmed SARS-CoV-2 infection or an uninfected control (not recorded which). The CDR3 here is CASSLRAARGETQYF. Here the CDR3 DNA reads TGCGCCAGCAGCTTGAGGGCCGCCAGGGGGGAGACCCAGTACTTC.